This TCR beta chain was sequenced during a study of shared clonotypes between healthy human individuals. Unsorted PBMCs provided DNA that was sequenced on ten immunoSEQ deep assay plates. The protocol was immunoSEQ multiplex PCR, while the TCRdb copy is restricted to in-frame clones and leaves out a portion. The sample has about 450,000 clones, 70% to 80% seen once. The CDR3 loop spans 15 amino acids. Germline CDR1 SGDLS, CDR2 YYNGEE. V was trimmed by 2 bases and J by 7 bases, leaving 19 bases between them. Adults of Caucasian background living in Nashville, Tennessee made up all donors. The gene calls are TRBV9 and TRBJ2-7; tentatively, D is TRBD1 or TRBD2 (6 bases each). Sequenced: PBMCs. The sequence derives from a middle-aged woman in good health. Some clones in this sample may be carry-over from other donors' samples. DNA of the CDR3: TGTGCCAGCAGCGTTCGGGACTCTCCCAGGGGAGAGCAGTACTTC. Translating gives CASSVRDSPRGEQYF.